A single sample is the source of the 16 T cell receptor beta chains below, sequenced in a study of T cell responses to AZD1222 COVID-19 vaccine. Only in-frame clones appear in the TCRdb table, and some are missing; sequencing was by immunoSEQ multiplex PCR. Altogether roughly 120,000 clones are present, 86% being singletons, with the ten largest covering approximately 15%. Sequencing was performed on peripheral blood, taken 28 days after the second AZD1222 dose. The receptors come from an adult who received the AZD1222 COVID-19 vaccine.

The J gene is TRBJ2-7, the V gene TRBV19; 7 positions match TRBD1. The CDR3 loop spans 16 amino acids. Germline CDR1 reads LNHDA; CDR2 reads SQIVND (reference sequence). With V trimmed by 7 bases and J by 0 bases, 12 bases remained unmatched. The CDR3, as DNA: TGTGCCAGTACTACAACGACAGGGCCCCGCTCCTACGAGCAGTACTTC. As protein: CASTTTTGPRSYEQYF.

The CDR3 DNA sequence: TGTGCCAGCAGCCAAATAGCGGGATCCTACAATGAGCAGTTCTTC. Translation gives CASSQIAGSYNEQFF. The V and J genes are TRBV7-3 and TRBJ2-1, with 8 positions matching TRBD2. This CDR3 spans 15 amino acids. Germline loops: CDR1 SGHTA, CDR2 FQGTGA. V trimming: 5 bases; J trimming: 1 base; junction bases outside the gene matches: 4. The variable domain in full, with the rest retrieved from reference TRBV7-3 and TRBJ2-1, is GAGVSQTPSNKVTEKGKYVELRCDPISGHTALYWYRQSLGQGPEFLIYFQGTGAADDSGLPNDRFFAVRPEGSVSTLKIQRTERGDSAVYLCASSQIAGSYNEQFFGPGTRLTVL.

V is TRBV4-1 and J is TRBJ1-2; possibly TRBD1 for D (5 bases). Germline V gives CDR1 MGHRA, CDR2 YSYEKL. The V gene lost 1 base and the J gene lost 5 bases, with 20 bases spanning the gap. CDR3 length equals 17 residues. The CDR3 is CASSQGRAGSLRYGYTF. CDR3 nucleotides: TGCGCCAGCAGCCAAGGCAGGGCAGGGAGCCTTCGATATGGCTACACCTTC.

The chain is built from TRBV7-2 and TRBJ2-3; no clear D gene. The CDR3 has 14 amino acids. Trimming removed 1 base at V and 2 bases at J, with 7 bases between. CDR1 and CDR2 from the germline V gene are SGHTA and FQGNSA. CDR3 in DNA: TGTGCCAGCAGCTTAGGGGTTTACACAGATACGCAGTATTTT. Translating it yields CASSLGVYTDTQYF.

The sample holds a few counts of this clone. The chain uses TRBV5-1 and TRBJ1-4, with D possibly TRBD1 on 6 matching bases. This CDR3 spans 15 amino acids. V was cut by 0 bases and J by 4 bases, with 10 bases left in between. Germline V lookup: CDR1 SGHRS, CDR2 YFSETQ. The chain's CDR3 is CASSLDGQHNEKLFF. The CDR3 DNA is TGCGCCAGCAGCTTGGATGGACAGCATAATGAAAAACTGTTTTTT.

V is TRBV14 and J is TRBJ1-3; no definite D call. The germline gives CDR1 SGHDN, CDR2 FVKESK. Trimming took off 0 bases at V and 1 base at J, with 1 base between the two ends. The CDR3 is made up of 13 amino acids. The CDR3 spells CASSQESGNTIYF. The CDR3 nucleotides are TGTGCCAGCAGCCAAGAATCTGGAAACACCATATATTTT.

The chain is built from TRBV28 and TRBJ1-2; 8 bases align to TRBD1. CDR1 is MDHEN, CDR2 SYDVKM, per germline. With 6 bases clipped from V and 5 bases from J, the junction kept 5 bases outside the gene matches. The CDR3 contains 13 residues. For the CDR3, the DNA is TGTGCCAGCAGGCCCGGACAGGGTTATGGCTACACCTTC. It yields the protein CASRPGQGYGYTF.

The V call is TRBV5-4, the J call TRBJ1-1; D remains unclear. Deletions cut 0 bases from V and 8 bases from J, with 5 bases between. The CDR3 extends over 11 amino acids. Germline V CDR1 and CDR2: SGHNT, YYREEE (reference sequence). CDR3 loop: CASSLGSEAFF. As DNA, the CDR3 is TGTGCCAGCAGCTTGGGCTCCGAAGCTTTCTTT.

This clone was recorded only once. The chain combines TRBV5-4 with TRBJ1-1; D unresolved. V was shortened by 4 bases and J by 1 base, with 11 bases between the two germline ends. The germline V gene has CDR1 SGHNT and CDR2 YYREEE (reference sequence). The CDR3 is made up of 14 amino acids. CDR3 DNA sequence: TGTGCCAGCAGCCCCAGACTGGAGAACACTGAAGCTTTCTTT. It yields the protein CASSPRLENTEAFF.

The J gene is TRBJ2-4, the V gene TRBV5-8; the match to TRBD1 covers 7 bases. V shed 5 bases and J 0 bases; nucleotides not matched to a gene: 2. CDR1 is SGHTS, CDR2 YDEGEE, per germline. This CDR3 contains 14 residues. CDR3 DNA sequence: TGTGCCAGCAGAGACAGGGTAGCCAAAAACATTCAGTACTTC. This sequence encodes CASRDRVAKNIQYF.

The DNA of the CDR3 is TGTGCCAGCAGCCCGCTACGGGACCAAGCCTACGAGCAGTACTTC. Translated, it gives CASSPLRDQAYEQYF. The chain couples TRBV7-8 to TRBJ2-7; tentatively, D is TRBD1 or TRBD2 (5 bases each). The CDR3 contains 15 residues. Trimming stripped 5 bases from V and 2 bases from J, with 16 bases between. From germline, CDR1 is SGHVS and CDR2 FQNEAQ.

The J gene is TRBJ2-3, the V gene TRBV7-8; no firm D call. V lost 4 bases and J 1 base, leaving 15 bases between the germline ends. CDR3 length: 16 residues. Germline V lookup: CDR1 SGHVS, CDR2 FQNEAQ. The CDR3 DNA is TGTGCCAGCAGCTCCCGACTGTTACCTCGCACAGATACGCAGTATTTT. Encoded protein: CASSSRLLPRTDTQYF. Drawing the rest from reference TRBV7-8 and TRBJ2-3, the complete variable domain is GAGVSQSPRYKVAKRGQDVALRCDPISGHVSLFWYQQALGQGPEFLTYFQNEAQLDKSGLPSDRFFAERPEGSVSTLKIQRTQQEDSAVYLCASSSRLLPRTDTQYFGPGTRLTVL.

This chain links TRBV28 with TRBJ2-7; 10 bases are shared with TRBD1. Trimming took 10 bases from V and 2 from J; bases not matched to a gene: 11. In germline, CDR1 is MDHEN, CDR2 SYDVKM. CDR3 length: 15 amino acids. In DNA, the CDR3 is TGTGCCACCCACGCGAGGGGGACAGGGGCCTACGAGCAGTACTTC. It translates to CATHARGTGAYEQYF. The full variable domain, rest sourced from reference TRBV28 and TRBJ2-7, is DVKVTQSSRYLVKRTGEKVFLECVQDMDHENMFWYRQDPGLGLRLIYFSYDVKMKEKGDIPEGYSVSREKKERFSLILESASTNQTSMYLCATHARGTGAYEQYFGPGTRLTVT.

CDR3 DNA sequence: TGTGCCATCAGTCCGACAGGGGCGCCCACAGATACGCAGTATTTT. It encodes CAISPTGAPTDTQYF. V usage is TRBV10-3 and J usage is TRBJ2-3; 8 bases map to TRBD1. Germline V lookup: CDR1 ENHRY, CDR2 SYGVKD. Germline trimming cut 5 bases from V and 2 bases from J; bases unmatched to any gene: 6. CDR3 size: 15 residues.

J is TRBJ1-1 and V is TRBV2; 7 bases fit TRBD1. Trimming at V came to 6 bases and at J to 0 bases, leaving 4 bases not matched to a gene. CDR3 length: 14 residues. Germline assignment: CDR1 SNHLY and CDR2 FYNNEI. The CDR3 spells CASRDDRVNTEAFF. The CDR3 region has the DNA TGTGCCAGCAGGGATGACAGGGTGAACACTGAAGCTTTCTTT.

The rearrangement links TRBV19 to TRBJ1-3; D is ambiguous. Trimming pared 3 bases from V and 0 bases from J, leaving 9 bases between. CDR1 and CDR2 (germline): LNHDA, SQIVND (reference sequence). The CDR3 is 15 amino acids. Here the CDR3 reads CASSMGRSSGNTIYF. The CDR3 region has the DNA TGTGCCAGTAGTATGGGTCGGTCCTCTGGAAACACCATATATTTT.